What follows are 7 T cell receptor beta chains derived from one specimen sequenced in a study of regulatory T cells in long-lasting Graves disease (dated by TCRdb to the early 2020s). Libraries were prepared through multiplex PCR. TCRdb records Illumina HiSeq 4000 as the sequencer. TCR beta libraries were built with iRepertoire HTBI primers and Arm-PCR amplification of CDR3 regions. TCRdb reprocessing: public reads trimmed at Q25 with fastp, clones called with MiXCR, in-frame beta chains kept. When rows share a CDR3 protein, they turn into one entry using the most common DNA and genes. Recorded for this sample are roughly 500,000 distinct CDR3 sequences; 20% to 25% of them occurred a single time. The ten largest account for 7% to 9% of the sample. The time point label for this specimen denotes: persistent/refractory GD, antithyroid drugs over 5 years with positive TRAb. For both TCR sequencing and RNA sequencing, RNA was extracted from PBMCs using TRIzol.

The sample was peripheral blood mononuclear cells (PBMCs), taken when the disease was refractory, from a patient treated with antithyroid drugs. All receptors come from a female donor with Graves disease.

V and J are TRBV5-1 and TRBJ2-3; TRBD1 matches at 9 bases. Per the germline V gene, CDR1 is SGHRS and CDR2 is YFSETQ. Trimming cost V 5 bases and J 5 bases; bases outside gene matches: 9. The CDR3 loop spans 15 amino acids. The chain's CDR3 is CASRKEGQGRDTQYF. The CDR3 DNA follows: TGCGCCAGCAGAAAAGAGGGACAGGGAAGAGATACGCAGTATTTT.

This clonotype was seen many times. This chain joins TRBV5-1 and TRBJ1-5; no clear D. The V end was cut by 4 bases, the J end by 3 bases, with 17 bases between. The CDR3 runs 16 residues. Germline CDR1 reads SGHRS; CDR2 reads YFSETQ. The CDR3 region is CASSATPGGNNQPQHF. CDR3 nucleotides: TGCGCCAGCAGCGCTACCCCAGGAGGTAACAATCAGCCCCAGCATTTT. Full variable domain (missing parts from reference TRBV5-1 and TRBJ1-5): KAGVTQTPRYLIKTRGQQVTLSCSPISGHRSVSWYQQTPGQGLQFLFEYFSETQRNKGNFPGRFSGRQFSNSRSEMNVSTLELGDSALYLCASSATPGGNNQPQHFGDGTRLSIL.

This clonotype was picked up one time. A much larger clone differs from this one at a single base, so this may be a read error. The chain uses TRBV24-1 and TRBJ2-7, with 7 bases identical to TRBD1. The CDR3 length is 12 residues. CDR1 and CDR2 (germline): KGHDR, SFDVKD. After removal of 0 bases from V and 10 bases from J, the junction contained 2 bases not matched to a gene. CDR3 nucleotide sequence: TGTGCCACCAGTGATTTGACAGGGGTCCAGTACTTC. Translation: CATSDLTGVQYF.

The sample holds many counts of this clonotype. V usage is TRBV28 and J usage is TRBJ1-2; no firm D call. With 5 bases removed from V and 5 bases from J, the gap between germline ends came to 18 bases. This CDR3 has 15 residues. Germline CDR1 MDHEN, CDR2 SYDVKM. The CDR3 nucleotides read TGTGCCAGCAGTCTAGATTTGGCGGGAGGGTATGGCTACACCTTC. Amino acid sequence: CASSLDLAGGYGYTF.

This clonotype has at least ten counts. The gene calls are TRBV7-2 and TRBJ1-4; D uncertain. The V gene's germline CDR1 is SGHTA and CDR2 FQGNSA. V was shortened by 5 bases and J by 0 bases, with 4 bases between the two germline ends. CDR3 length: 13 residues. The CDR3 sequence is CASSGATNEKLFF. In DNA, the CDR3 is TGTGCCAGCAGCGGTGCAACTAATGAAAAACTGTTTTTT.

This clonotype was detected only a few times. The chain is built from TRBV19 and TRBJ1-2; no definite D call. V was cut by 4 bases and J by 0 bases, with 12 bases left in between. Germline assignment: CDR1 LNHDA and CDR2 SQIVND (reference sequence). The CDR3 spans 15 residues. The CDR3 nucleotides are TGTGCCAGTAGTAAGTCCCGGGAAGCTAACTATGGCTACACCTTC. Protein product: CASSKSREANYGYTF.

V and J are TRBV15 and TRBJ1-3; D call uncertain. Germline V gene lookup returns CDR1 LNHNV and CDR2 YYDKDF (reference sequence). The CDR3 contains 16 residues. Trimming stripped 2 bases from V and 6 bases from J, with 17 bases between. CDR3: CATSRSPGESANTIYF. CDR3 DNA: TGTGCCACCAGCAGAAGCCCCGGGGAAAGTGCAAACACCATATATTTT.